Below, one T cell receptor beta chain is given with its context. The sample originates from a study of response to subunit inactivated influenza vaccine. The trim removed 8 bases at V and 4 bases at J, leaving 9 bases unmatched. CDR1 MDHEN and CDR2 SYDVKM come from the germline V gene. The CDR3 sequence is 15 residues long. TCRdb analysed the RT-PCR reads with MiXCR anew, one entry per CDR3 protein. This table holds hundreds of thousands of distinct CDR3 sequences, over 25% found once. The TCR comes from a man between 50 and 59 years old who received an inactivated influenza vaccine. The chain is built from TRBV28 and TRBJ2-3, with 10 bases fitting TRBD2. Material: CD4+ T cells sorted from PBMCs, obtained approximately 5 days after vaccination. The CDR3: CASLPSGSAADTQYF. In DNA form, the CDR3 reads TGTGCCAGCCTACCTAGCGGGAGTGCCGCAGATACGCAGTATTTT.